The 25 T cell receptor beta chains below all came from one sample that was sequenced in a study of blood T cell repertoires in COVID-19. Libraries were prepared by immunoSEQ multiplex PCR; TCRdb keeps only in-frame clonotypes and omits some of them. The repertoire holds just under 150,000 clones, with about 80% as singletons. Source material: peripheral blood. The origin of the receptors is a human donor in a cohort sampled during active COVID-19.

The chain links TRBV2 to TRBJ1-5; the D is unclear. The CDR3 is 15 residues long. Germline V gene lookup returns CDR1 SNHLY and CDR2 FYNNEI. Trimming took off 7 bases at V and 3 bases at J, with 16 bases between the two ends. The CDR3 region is CASISERGPNQPQHF. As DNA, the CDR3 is TGTGCCAGCATTTCAGAAAGAGGGCCCAATCAGCCCCAGCATTTT.

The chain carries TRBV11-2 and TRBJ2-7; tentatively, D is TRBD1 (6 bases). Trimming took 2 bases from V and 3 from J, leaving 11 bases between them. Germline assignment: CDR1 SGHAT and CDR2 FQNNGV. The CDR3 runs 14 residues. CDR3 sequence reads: CASSLWGRGYEQYF. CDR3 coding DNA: TGTGCCAGCAGCTTATGGGGCAGGGGCTACGAGCAGTACTTC.

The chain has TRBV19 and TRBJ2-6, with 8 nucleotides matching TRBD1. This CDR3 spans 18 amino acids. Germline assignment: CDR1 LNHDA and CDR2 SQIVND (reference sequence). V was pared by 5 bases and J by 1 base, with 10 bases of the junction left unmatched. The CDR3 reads CASSLRDRRLSGANVLTF. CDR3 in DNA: TGTGCCAGTAGTCTCCGGGACAGGCGCCTATCTGGGGCCAACGTCCTGACTTTC.

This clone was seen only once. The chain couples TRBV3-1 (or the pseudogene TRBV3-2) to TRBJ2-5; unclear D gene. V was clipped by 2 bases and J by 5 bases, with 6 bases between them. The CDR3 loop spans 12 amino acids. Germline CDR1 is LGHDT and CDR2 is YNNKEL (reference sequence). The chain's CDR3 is CASSQLYETQYF. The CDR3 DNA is TGTGCCAGCAGCCAACTGTATGAGACCCAGTACTTC.

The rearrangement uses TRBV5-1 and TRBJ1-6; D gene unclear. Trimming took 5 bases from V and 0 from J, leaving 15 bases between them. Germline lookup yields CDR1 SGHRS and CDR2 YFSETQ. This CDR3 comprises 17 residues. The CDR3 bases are TGCGCCAGCAGACCCGTCTGGGCCCCCTCCTATAATTCACCCCTCCACTTT. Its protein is CASRPVWAPSYNSPLHF.

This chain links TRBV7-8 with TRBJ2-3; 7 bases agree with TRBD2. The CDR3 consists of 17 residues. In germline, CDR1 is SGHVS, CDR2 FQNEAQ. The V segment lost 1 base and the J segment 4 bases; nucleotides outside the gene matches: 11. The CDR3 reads CASSLGFGGSGPDTQYF. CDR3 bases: TGTGCCAGCAGCTTAGGTTTCGGGGGGTCGGGCCCAGATACGCAGTATTTT.

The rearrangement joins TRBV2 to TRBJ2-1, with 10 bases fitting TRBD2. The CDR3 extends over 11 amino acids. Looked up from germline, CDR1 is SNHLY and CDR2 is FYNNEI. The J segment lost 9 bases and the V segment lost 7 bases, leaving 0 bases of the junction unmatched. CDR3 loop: CASKREGEQFF. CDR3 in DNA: TGTGCCAGCAAGCGGGAGGGTGAGCAGTTCTTC.

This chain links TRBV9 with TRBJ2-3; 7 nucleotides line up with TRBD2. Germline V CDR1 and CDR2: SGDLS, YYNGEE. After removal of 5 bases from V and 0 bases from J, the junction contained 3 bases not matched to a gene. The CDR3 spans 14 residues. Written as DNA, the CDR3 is TGTGCCAGCAGGGCGGGGGTTAGCACAGATACGCAGTATTTT. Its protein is CASRAGVSTDTQYF.

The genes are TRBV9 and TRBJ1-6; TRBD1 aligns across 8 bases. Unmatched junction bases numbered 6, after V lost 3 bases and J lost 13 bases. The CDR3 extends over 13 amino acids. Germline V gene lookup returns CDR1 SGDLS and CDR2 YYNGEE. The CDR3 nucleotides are TGTGCCAGCAGCGAGGGACAGGAGGGGCCCCTCCACTTT. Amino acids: CASSEGQEGPLHF.

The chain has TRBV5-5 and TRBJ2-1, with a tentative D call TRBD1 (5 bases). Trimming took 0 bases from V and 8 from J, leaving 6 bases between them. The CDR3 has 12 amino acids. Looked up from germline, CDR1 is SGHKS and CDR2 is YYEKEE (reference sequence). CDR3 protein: CASSLVGDEQFF. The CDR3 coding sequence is TGTGCCAGCAGCTTGGTAGGGGATGAGCAGTTCTTC.

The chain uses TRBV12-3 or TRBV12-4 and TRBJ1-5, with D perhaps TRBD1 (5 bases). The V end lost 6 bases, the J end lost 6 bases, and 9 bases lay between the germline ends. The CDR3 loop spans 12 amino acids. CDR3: CASSYQGQPQHF. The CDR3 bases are TGTGCCAGCAGCTACCAGGGTCAGCCCCAGCATTTT.

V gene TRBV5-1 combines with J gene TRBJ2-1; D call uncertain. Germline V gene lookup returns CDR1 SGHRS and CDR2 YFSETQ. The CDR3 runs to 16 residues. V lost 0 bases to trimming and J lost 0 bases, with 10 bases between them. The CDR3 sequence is CASSLAGMSSYNEQFF. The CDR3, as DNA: TGCGCCAGCAGCTTGGCGGGTATGAGCTCCTACAATGAGCAGTTCTTC.

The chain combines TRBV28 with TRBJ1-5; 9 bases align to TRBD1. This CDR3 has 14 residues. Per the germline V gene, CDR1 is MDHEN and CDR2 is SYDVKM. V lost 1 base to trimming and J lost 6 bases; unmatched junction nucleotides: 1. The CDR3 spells CASSLLTGGQPQHF. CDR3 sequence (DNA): TGTGCCAGCAGTTTATTGACAGGGGGTCAGCCCCAGCATTTT.

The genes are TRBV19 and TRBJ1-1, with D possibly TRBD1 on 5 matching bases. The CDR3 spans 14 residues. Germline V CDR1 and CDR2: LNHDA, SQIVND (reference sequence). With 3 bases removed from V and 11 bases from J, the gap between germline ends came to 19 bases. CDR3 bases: TGTGCCAGTAGTATTACTCAGGGCGGTTGGCGTGCTTTCTTT. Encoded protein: CASSITQGGWRAFF.

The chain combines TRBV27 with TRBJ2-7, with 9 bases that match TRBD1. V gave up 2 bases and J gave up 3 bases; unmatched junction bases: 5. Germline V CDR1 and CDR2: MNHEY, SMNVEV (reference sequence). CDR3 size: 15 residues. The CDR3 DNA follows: TGTGCCAGCAGTTTAGGGTGGACAGGGGACTACGAGCAGTACTTC. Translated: CASSLGWTGDYEQYF.

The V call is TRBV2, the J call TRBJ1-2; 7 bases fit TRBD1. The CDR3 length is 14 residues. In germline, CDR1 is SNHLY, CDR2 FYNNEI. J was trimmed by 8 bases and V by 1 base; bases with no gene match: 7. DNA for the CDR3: TGTGCCAGCAGTGAAGTGGGGCAGGGGGAGGGCTACACCTTC. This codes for CASSEVGQGEGYTF.

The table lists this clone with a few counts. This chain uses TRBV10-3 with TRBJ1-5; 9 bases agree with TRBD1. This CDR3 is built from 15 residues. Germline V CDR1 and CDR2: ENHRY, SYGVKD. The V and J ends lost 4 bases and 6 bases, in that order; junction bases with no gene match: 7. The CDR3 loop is CAISGGQGLSQPQHF. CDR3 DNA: TGTGCCATCAGTGGGGGACAGGGCTTATCTCAGCCCCAGCATTTT.

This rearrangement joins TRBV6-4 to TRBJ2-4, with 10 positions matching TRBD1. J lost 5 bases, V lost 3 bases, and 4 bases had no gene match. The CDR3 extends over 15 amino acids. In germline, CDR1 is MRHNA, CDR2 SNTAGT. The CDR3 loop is CASSETGGAENIQYF. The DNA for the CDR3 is TGTGCCAGCAGTGAGACAGGGGGCGCTGAAAACATTCAGTACTTC.

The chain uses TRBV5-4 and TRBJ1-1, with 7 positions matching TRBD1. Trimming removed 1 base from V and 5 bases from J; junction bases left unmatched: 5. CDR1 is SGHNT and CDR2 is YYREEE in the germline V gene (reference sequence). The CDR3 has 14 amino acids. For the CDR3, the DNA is TGTGCCAGCAGCTTGAATTCAGGGGGTACTGAAGCTTTCTTT. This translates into CASSLNSGGTEAFF.

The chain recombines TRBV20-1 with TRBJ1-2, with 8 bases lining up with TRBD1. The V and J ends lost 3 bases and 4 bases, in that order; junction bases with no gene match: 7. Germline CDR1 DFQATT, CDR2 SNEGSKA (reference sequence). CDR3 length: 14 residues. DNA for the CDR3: TGCAGTGCTAGTCTGGGACAGGCAACCTATGGCTACACCTTC. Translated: CSASLGQATYGYTF.

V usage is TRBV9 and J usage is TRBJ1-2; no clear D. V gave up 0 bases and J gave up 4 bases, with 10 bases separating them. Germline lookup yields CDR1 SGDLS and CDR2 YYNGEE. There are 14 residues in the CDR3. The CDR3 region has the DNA TGTGCCAGCAGCGTAGCTACGAGTTCCTATGGCTACACCTTC. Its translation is CASSVATSSYGYTF.

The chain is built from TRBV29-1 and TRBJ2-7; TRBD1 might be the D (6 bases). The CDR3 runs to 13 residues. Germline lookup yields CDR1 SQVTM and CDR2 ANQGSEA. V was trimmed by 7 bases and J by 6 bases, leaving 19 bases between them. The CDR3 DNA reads TGCAGCGCCGAGGGGCAGGGGTCTGGCGAGCAGTACTTC. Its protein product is CSAEGQGSGEQYF.

The CDR3 DNA is TGCGCCAGCAGTCAATCGTCTACGGGATTAAACAGGGGGCGCGCCTATGGCTACACCTTC. It yields the protein CASSQSSTGLNRGRAYGYTF. The chain is built from TRBV23-1 and TRBJ1-2; TRBD1 matches 9 bases. TRBV23-1 is labeled an ORF, and its function is uncertain. The CDR3 spans 20 residues. The ends lost 0 bases at V and 4 bases at J; junction bases unmatched: 18.

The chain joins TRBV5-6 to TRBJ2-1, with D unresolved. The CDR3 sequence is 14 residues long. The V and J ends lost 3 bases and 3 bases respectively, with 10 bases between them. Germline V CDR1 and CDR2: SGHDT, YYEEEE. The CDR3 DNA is TGTGCCAGCAGCTCGCCGGAGCACTACAATGAGCAGTTCTTC. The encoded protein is CASSSPEHYNEQFF.

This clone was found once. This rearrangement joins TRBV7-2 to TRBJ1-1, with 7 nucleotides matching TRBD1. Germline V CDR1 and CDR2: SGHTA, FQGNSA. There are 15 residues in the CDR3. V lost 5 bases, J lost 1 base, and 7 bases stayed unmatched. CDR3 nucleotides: TGTGCCAGCAGCACTAGACAGGGTGCGAACACTGAAGCTTTCTTT. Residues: CASSTRQGANTEAFF.